This T cell receptor beta chain comes out of a study of OX40 agonist ivuxolimab in advanced cancers. The CDR3 sequence is 19 residues long. Germline CDR1 MGHRA, CDR2 YSYEKL. Trimming shortened V by 0 bases and J by 1 base, and 19 bases separated the two germline ends. The repertoire was sequenced with immunoSEQ multiplex PCR; TCRdb's copy has only in-frame clones and lacks some. The sample yields tens of thousands of clones, about 88% seen once. The clonotype was recovered from an adult with an advanced solid tumor such as melanoma, head and neck, liver or kidney cancer. The sequenced sample was CD4+ or CD8+ T cells sorted from blood, obtained in a trial of the OX40 agonist ivuxolimab. This sequence joins TRBV4-1 and TRBJ2-1, with D possibly called TRBD1 or TRBD2 (5 bases each). The CDR3, as DNA: TGCGCCAGCAGCCAAGATCCACGTGGGACGAGCCAATCCTACAATGAGCAGTTCTTC. It yields the protein CASSQDPRGTSQSYNEQFF.